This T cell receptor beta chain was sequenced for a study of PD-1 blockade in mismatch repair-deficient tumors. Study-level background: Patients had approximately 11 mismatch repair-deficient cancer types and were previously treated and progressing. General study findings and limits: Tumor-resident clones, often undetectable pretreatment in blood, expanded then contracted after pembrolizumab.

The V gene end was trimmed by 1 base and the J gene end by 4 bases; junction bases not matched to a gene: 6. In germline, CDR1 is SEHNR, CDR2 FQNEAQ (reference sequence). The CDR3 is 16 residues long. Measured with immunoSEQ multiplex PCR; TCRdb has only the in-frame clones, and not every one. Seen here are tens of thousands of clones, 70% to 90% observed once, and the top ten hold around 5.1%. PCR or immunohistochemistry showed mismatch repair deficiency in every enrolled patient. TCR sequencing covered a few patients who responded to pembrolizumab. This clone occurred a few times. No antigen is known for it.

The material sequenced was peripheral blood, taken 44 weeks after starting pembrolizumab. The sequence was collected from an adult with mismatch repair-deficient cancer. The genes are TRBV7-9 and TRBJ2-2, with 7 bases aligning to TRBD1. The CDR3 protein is CASSLVAGGPTGELFF. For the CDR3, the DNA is TGTGCCAGCAGCTTAGTAGCAGGGGGACCCACCGGGGAGCTGTTTTTT.